The 16 T cell receptor beta chains below were found in one sample sequenced in a study of blood T cell repertoires in COVID-19. Method: immunoSEQ multiplex PCR; TCRdb's copy keeps in-frame clones and lacks some. This table holds fewer than 45,000 clones, around 90% found once. Material for sequencing was peripheral blood. Every receptor here comes from a woman in her 30s in a cohort sampled during active COVID-19.

This chain connects TRBV19 to TRBJ2-1, with 9 bases matching TRBD2. CDR3 size: 15 residues. J gave up 6 bases and V 1 base, and 4 bases lay outside the gene matches. Germline V gene lookup returns CDR1 LNHDA and CDR2 SQIVND (reference sequence). The CDR3 sequence is CASSIGGRAVNEQFF. The DNA of the CDR3 is TGTGCCAGTAGTATAGGCGGGAGGGCCGTCAATGAGCAGTTCTTC.

The chain employs TRBV5-1 and TRBJ2-7; possible D gene TRBD1, 6 bases. Germline V gene lookup returns CDR1 SGHRS and CDR2 YFSETQ. The CDR3 length is 14 residues. Trimming shortened V by 0 bases and J by 1 base, and 8 bases separated the two germline ends. The CDR3 DNA is TGCGCCAGCAGCTTGGGACAGGCTTCCTACGAGCAGTACTTC. Its translation is CASSLGQASYEQYF.

The chain is built from TRBV24-1 and TRBJ2-1, with TRBD1 identical over 9 bases. The V segment lost 4 bases and the J segment 9 bases; nucleotides outside the gene matches: 6. CDR1 and CDR2 from the germline V gene are KGHDR and SFDVKD. The length of the CDR3 is 14 residues. In DNA form, the CDR3 reads TGTGCCACCAGTGACACTTACAGGGGGCCTGAGCAGTTCTTC. Its translation: CATSDTYRGPEQFF.

This chain connects TRBV19 to TRBJ2-1; D gene ambiguous. This CDR3 contains 13 residues. The V gene's germline CDR1 is LNHDA and CDR2 SQIVND (reference sequence). The V end was cut by 4 bases, the J end by 3 bases, with 7 bases between. The CDR3 DNA reads TGTGCCAGTAGTAGTCCCGGCTACAATGAGCAGTTCTTC. It yields the protein CASSSPGYNEQFF.

This clone came up once. The junction differs from germline at one of its ends, possibly a read error. The chain employs TRBV19 and TRBJ1-4; D remains ambiguous. There are 10 residues in the CDR3. Germline CDR1 reads LNHDA; CDR2 reads SQIVND (reference sequence). CDR3 nucleotides: TGTGCCAGTAGCTCCAAGATGAGGCGCTTT. Encoded protein: CASSSKMRRF.

The chain joins TRBV24-1 to TRBJ1-2; TRBD1 matches at 8 bases. V gave up 4 bases and J gave up 3 bases; unmatched junction bases: 6. CDR1 is KGHDR and CDR2 is SFDVKD in the germline V gene. The CDR3 is 15 amino acids. For the CDR3, the DNA is TGTGCCACCAGTGACACCGGGACAGGCGACTATGGCTACACCTTC. Translating gives CATSDTGTGDYGYTF.

The gene calls are TRBV7-2 and TRBJ2-1, with 8 bases lining up with TRBD2. After removal of 0 bases from V and 5 bases from J, the junction contained 9 bases not matched to a gene. From germline, CDR1 is SGHTA and CDR2 FQGNSA. CDR3 length: 17 amino acids. The CDR3 sequence: CASSLARTSSTNNEQFF. CDR3 DNA: TGTGCCAGCAGCTTAGCGAGGACTAGCAGTACCAACAATGAGCAGTTCTTC.

V is TRBV19 and J is TRBJ1-5, with D possibly matching TRBD1 (6 bases). Deletions cut 3 bases from V and 6 bases from J, with 15 bases between. CDR3 length: 15 residues. Germline CDR1 reads LNHDA; CDR2 reads SQIVND (reference sequence). The CDR3 nucleotides read TGTGCCAGTAGTATCTCCTGGGGGCAAGGTCAGCCCCAGCATTTT. Protein product: CASSISWGQGQPQHF.

The CDR3 DNA follows: TGTGCCAGCAGCTTCCAGGCGGGACAGGGGACTGAAGCTTTCTTT. Translating gives CASSFQAGQGTEAFF. The rearrangement joins TRBV7-8 to TRBJ1-1; TRBD1 agrees at 10 bases. V lost 3 bases, J lost 5 bases, and 6 bases stayed unmatched. This CDR3 contains 15 residues. The germline V gene has CDR1 SGHVS and CDR2 FQNEAQ.

The V call is TRBV4-1, the J call TRBJ2-2; 9 positions agree with TRBD2. Unmatched junction bases numbered 12, after V lost 3 bases and J lost 7 bases. The CDR3 has 17 amino acids. CDR1 is MGHRA, CDR2 YSYEKL, per germline. In DNA, the CDR3 is TGCGCCAGCAGCCAGGCGACGGCTAGCGGGAAGGGCGGGGAGCTGTTTTTT. Translating gives CASSQATASGKGGELFF.

CDR3 in amino acids: CASSYASGRAKTGELFF. CDR3 DNA: TGTGCCAGCAGTTACGCTAGCGGGAGGGCCAAAACCGGGGAGCTGTTTTTT. The genes are TRBV6-2 or TRBV6-3 and TRBJ2-2, with 12 bases fitting TRBD2. The CDR3 has 17 residues. V gave up 2 bases and J gave up 5 bases; unmatched junction bases: 6. Germline loops: CDR1 MNHEY, CDR2 SVGEGT.

The chain is built from TRBV24-1 and TRBJ2-2; D unclear. Germline-derived CDR1 and CDR2 are KGHDR and SFDVKD. CDR3 length: 17 amino acids. The V end was cut by 5 bases, the J end by 1 base, with 16 bases between. The CDR3 here is CATSGGSEWWNTGELFF. Written as DNA, the CDR3 is TGTGCCACCAGTGGTGGTTCGGAGTGGTGGAACACCGGGGAGCTGTTTTTT.

The V and J genes are TRBV5-1 and TRBJ1-3; D ambiguous. Germline CDR1 SGHRS, CDR2 YFSETQ. The CDR3 consists of 13 residues. Trimming removed 5 bases at V and 0 bases at J, with 6 bases between. DNA of the CDR3: TGCGCCAGCAGTCCAGGCTCTGGAAACACCATATATTTT. Its protein product is CASSPGSGNTIYF.

CDR3 loop: CASSPGANTGELFF. The CDR3 nucleotides read TGTGCCAGCAGCCCAGGGGCTAACACCGGGGAGCTGTTTTTT. The chain carries TRBV9 and TRBJ2-2, with a weak D call TRBD1 (6 bases). Looked up from germline, CDR1 is SGDLS and CDR2 is YYNGEE. The CDR3 sequence is 14 residues long. V shed 4 bases and J shed 2 bases, with 9 bases lying between them.

The chain carries TRBV13 and TRBJ1-3, with a possible D match to TRBD1 (5 bases). The CDR3 length is 14 residues. The germline gives CDR1 PRHDT, CDR2 FYEKMQ (reference sequence). V lost 3 bases to trimming and J lost 4 bases, with 10 bases between them. Written as DNA, the CDR3 is TGTGCCAGCAGCTTTTATCAGGGCGGAAACACCATATATTTT. It codes for CASSFYQGGNTIYF. Drawing the rest from reference TRBV13 and TRBJ1-3, the complete variable domain is AAGVIQSPRHLIKEKRETATLKCYPIPRHDTVYWYQQGPGQDPQFLISFYEKMQSDKGSIPDRFSAQQFSDYHSELNMSSLELGDSALYFCASSFYQGGNTIYFGEGSWLTVV.

The chain is built from TRBV5-1 and TRBJ2-7; TRBD1 matches at 9 bases. The V gene end was trimmed by 0 bases and the J gene end by 4 bases; junction bases not matched to a gene: 5. The CDR3 sequence is 15 residues long. Germline-derived CDR1 and CDR2 are SGHRS and YFSETQ. CDR3 DNA sequence: TGCGCCAGCAGCTTGGGAACAGGGGGCCAATACGAGCAGTACTTC. Its translation: CASSLGTGGQYEQYF.